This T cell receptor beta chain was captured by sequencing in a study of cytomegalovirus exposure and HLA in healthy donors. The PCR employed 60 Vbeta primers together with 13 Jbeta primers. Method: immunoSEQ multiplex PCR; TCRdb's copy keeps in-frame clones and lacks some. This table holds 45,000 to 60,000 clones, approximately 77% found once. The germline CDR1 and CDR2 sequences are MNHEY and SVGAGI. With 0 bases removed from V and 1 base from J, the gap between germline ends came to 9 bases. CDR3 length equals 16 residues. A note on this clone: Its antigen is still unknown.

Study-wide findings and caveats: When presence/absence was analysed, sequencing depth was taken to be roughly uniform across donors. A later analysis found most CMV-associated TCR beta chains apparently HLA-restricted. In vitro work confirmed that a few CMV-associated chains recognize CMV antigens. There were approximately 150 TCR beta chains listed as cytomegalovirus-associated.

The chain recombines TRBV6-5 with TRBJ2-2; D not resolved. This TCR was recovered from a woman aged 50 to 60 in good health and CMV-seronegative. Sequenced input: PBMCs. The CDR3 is CASSYSRLLNTGELFF. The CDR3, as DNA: TGTGCCAGCAGTTACTCGAGGCTGCTGAACACCGGGGAGCTGTTTTTT.